What follows are 11 T cell receptor beta chains derived from one specimen sequenced in a study of cytomegalovirus exposure and HLA in healthy donors. Vbeta (60) and Jbeta (13) primers were used in the PCR. The repertoire was sequenced with immunoSEQ multiplex PCR; TCRdb's copy has only in-frame clones and lacks some. The repertoire has around 120,000 clones, approximately 79% of them found once; the top ten carry around 16%. The source material was PBMCs. All receptors derive from a man aged 50-59 years in good health and CMV-seropositive.

The rearrangement links TRBV7-2 to TRBJ2-3, with TRBD1 as a possible D gene (6 bases). The CDR3 extends over 14 amino acids. V was shortened by 8 bases and J by 4 bases, with 16 bases between the two germline ends. The germline CDR1 and CDR2 sequences are SGHTA and FQGNSA. As DNA, the CDR3 is TGTGCCAGCCTGGGGGCTCCGGACCCAGATACGCAGTATTTT. Translation: CASLGAPDPDTQYF.

This clone has more than one count but fewer than ten. The chain combines TRBV6-1 with TRBJ2-2; D remains ambiguous. Deletions cut 6 bases from V and 4 bases from J, with 12 bases between. CDR1 and CDR2 from the germline V gene are MNHNS and SASEGT. The CDR3 runs to 14 residues. The CDR3 bases are TGTGCCAGCAGGGTCGACTTTGGCACCGGGGAGCTGTTTTTT. Translating it yields CASRVDFGTGELFF.

The gene calls are TRBV14 and TRBJ2-3; tentative D call: TRBD1 (5 bases). This CDR3 comprises 14 residues. Per germline, CDR1 SGHDN and CDR2 FVKESK. The V and J ends lost 4 bases and 0 bases respectively, with 8 bases between them. In DNA, the CDR3 is TGTGCCAGCAGCCCCCAGGGAAGCACAGATACGCAGTATTTT. This encodes CASSPQGSTDTQYF.

The V and J genes are TRBV6-1 and TRBJ2-7, with a possible D match to TRBD2 (5 bases). The length of the CDR3 is 14 residues. Germline V gives CDR1 MNHNS, CDR2 SASEGT. V lost 5 bases and J 3 bases, leaving 14 bases between the germline ends. CDR3 region: CASSLTPRDYEQYF. The CDR3 DNA sequence: TGTGCCAGCAGTCTTACCCCCCGGGACTACGAGCAGTACTTC.

The chain carries TRBV7-9 and TRBJ2-7, with D possibly being TRBD1 (6 bases). Trimming pared 5 bases from V and 1 base from J, leaving 12 bases between. This CDR3 spans 14 amino acids. Germline CDR1 and CDR2: SEHNR and FQNEAQ (reference sequence). The DNA for the CDR3 is TGTGCCAGCAGCGATGACAGGAGATCCTACGAGCAGTACTTC. Its translation is CASSDDRRSYEQYF.

This chain links TRBV5-1 with TRBJ1-5; 9 bases fit TRBD1. The CDR3 spans 15 residues. V lost 3 bases and J lost 6; bases outside the gene matches: 7. Germline assignment: CDR1 SGHRS and CDR2 YFSETQ. The chain's CDR3 is CASSSGQGRGQPQHF. CDR3 nucleotides: TGCGCCAGCAGCTCGGGACAGGGCCGCGGTCAGCCCCAGCATTTT. Supplemented by reference TRBV5-1 and TRBJ1-5, the full variable domain reads KAGVTQTPRYLIKTRGQQVTLSCSPISGHRSVSWYQQTPGQGLQFLFEYFSETQRNKGNFPGRFSGRQFSNSRSEMNVSTLELGDSALYLCASSSGQGRGQPQHFGDGTRLSIL.

The chain joins TRBV5-4 to TRBJ1-1, with D unclear. CDR1 SGHNT and CDR2 YYREEE come from the germline V gene (reference sequence). The ends were cut back, 0 bases at V and 8 bases at J, with 14 bases in the middle. The CDR3 runs 14 residues. The CDR3 reads CASSLDQAVKEAFF. CDR3 sequence (DNA): TGTGCCAGCAGCTTGGATCAGGCCGTTAAGGAAGCTTTCTTT.

The V call is TRBV18, the J call TRBJ2-1; 7 nucleotides match TRBD1. The CDR3 loop spans 17 amino acids. Per the germline V gene, CDR1 is KGHSH and CDR2 is LQKENI. V trimming: 3 bases; J trimming: 1 base; junction bases outside the gene matches: 9. CDR3 residues: CASSPLGGRGSYNEQFF. CDR3 nucleotide sequence: TGTGCCAGCTCACCCCTAGGGGGCAGGGGTTCCTACAATGAGCAGTTCTTC.

This clone was picked up a small number of times. The genes are TRBV15 and TRBJ1-1, with a weak D call TRBD1 (6 bases). The V end was cut by 1 base, the J end by 6 bases, with 15 bases between. In germline, CDR1 is LNHNV, CDR2 YYDKDF (reference sequence). The CDR3 is 15 amino acids. CDR3 sequence: CATSRGIVSGAEAFF. The CDR3 DNA reads TGTGCCACCAGCAGAGGAATCGTCTCAGGGGCTGAAGCTTTCTTT.

This chain uses TRBV9 with TRBJ2-3, with D perhaps matching TRBD2 (5 bases). The CDR3 consists of 17 residues. V lost 3 bases, J lost 0 bases, and 17 bases lay in between. Germline CDR1 is SGDLS and CDR2 is YYNGEE. This chain's CDR3 is CASSAGAGGPSTDTQYF. For the CDR3, the DNA is TGTGCCAGCAGCGCCGGCGCGGGCGGCCCTAGCACAGATACGCAGTATTTT. Full variable domain (missing parts from reference TRBV9 and TRBJ2-3): DSGVTQTPKHLITATGQRVTLRCSPRSGDLSVYWYQQSLDQGLQFLIQYYNGEERAKGNILERFSAQQFPDLHSELNLSSLELGDSALYFCASSAGAGGPSTDTQYFGPGTRLTVL.

V is TRBV28 and J is TRBJ2-5, with a possible D match to TRBD1 (6 bases). The V gene's germline CDR1 is MDHEN and CDR2 SYDVKM. The V end lost 4 bases, the J end lost 1 base, and 19 bases lay between the germline ends. The CDR3 covers 17 residues. CDR3 residues: CASSWGRTLHFQETQYF. CDR3 DNA: TGTGCCAGCAGTTGGGGGCGGACGCTCCATTTCCAAGAGACCCAGTACTTC.